Sequencing of this T cell receptor (beta chain) was carried out in a study of cytomegalovirus exposure and HLA in healthy donors. The CDR3 loop spans 15 amino acids. CDR1 and CDR2 (germline): SGHDT, YYEEEE. The trim removed 5 bases at V and 5 bases at J, leaving 5 bases unmatched. A multiplex PCR was run with 60 Vbeta primers and 13 Jbeta primers. Original methodology: The authors later counted 70 million to 85 million unique TCR beta chains, some 10 million of them shared. Profiled with immunoSEQ multiplex PCR; TCRdb holds only in-frame clones, not every one. Clonal size and the V and J genes are those of that table, whereas D and trimming came from the DNA. The sample includes tens of thousands of clones, 75% to 85% of them seen just once. Study outcomes and limitations: An analysis was carried out at a later point. It showed that HLA-associated TCR beta chains were more clonally expanded than equally common non-associated chains. Presence/absence analyses assumed roughly uniform sequencing depth across donors, which may not hold. DRB1 had the most TCR associations and HLA-C the fewest, a later analysis found, with rates varying by HLA locus.

As regards this clone: The antigen is not known.

Sequencing input: PBMCs. The source is a male donor in good health and CMV-seronegative. The chain employs TRBV5-6 and TRBJ1-6, with TRBD1 matching 9 bases. CDR3 DNA: TGTGCCAGCAGATCCCGGGACAGGGATAATTCACCCCTCCACTTT. This codes for CASRSRDRDNSPLHF.